These 16 T cell receptor beta chains came from one sample sequenced in a study of blood T cell repertoires in COVID-19. Here immunoSEQ multiplex PCR was the method, and the copy in TCRdb shows in-frame clones only, minus some. The sample lists 350,000 to 450,000 clones, around 89% seen once, with 0.95% to 1.3% in the top ten. The sequencing sample was made of PBMCs or T cells enriched from blood (not recorded which). The receptors originated from a man between 25 and 39 years old who had recovered from COVID-19.

For the CDR3, the DNA is TGTGCCAGTAGTATAGATGGGGACAGGATGGGCAAAAACATTCAGTACTTC. Its protein product is CASSIDGDRMGKNIQYF. The rearrangement links TRBV19 to TRBJ2-4, with 8 bases matching TRBD1. Germline V lookup: CDR1 LNHDA, CDR2 SQIVND (reference sequence). V lost 0 bases to trimming and J lost 3 bases; unmatched junction nucleotides: 7. The CDR3 sequence is 17 residues long.

This rearrangement joins TRBV7-9 to TRBJ2-1, with D possibly matching TRBD2 (7 bases). The germline CDR1 and CDR2 sequences are SEHNR and FQNEAQ (reference sequence). The CDR3 loop spans 15 amino acids. V was trimmed by 0 bases and J by 8 bases, leaving 14 bases between them. The CDR3 loop is CASSLAMTGGHEQFF. In nucleotides, the CDR3 is TGTGCCAGCAGCTTAGCAATGACGGGGGGCCATGAGCAGTTCTTC.

This chain connects TRBV19 to TRBJ1-1; TRBD1 matches 10 bases. The length of the CDR3 is 15 residues. Germline CDR1 is LNHDA and CDR2 is SQIVND (reference sequence). With V trimmed by 5 bases and J by 6 bases, 9 bases remained unmatched. Here the CDR3 reads CASSVPGQGYPEAFF. DNA for the CDR3: TGTGCCAGTAGTGTCCCGGGACAGGGGTATCCTGAAGCTTTCTTT. Together with reference TRBV19 and TRBJ1-1, the CDR3 gives the full variable domain: DGGITQSPKYLFRKEGQNVTLSCEQNLNHDAMYWYRQDPGQGLRLIYYSQIVNDFQKGDIAEGYSVSREKKESFPLTVTSAQKNPTAFYLCASSVPGQGYPEAFFGQGTRLTVV.

The count of this clone is one. V gene TRBV27 combines with J gene TRBJ2-4, with 7 bases that match TRBD1. The CDR3 is made up of 14 amino acids. V dropped 7 bases and J dropped 4; count of bases not matched to a gene: 7. Germline values: CDR1 MNHEY, CDR2 SMNVEV (reference sequence). CDR3 nucleotide sequence: TGTGCCAGCAACCCGGTGGGACAGAAAAACATTCAGTACTTC. Residues: CASNPVGQKNIQYF.

The chain employs TRBV11-3 and TRBJ2-2, with 8 bases that match TRBD2. Germline assignment: CDR1 SGHNT and CDR2 YENEEA. V was clipped by 5 bases and J by 2 bases; unmatched bases: 7. The CDR3 has 16 residues. The CDR3 DNA reads TGTGCCAGCAGCCCAATAGCGGGATTAAACACCGGGGAGCTGTTTTTT. Encoded protein: CASSPIAGLNTGELFF.

V and J are TRBV4-2 and TRBJ1-5, with D unclear. Germline-derived CDR1 and CDR2 are LGHNA and YNFKEQ. The ends were cut back, 3 bases at V and 6 bases at J, with 12 bases in the middle. The CDR3 loop spans 14 amino acids. The CDR3 spells CASSQGRVSQPQHF. DNA of the CDR3: TGTGCCAGCAGCCAGGGGAGGGTGAGTCAGCCCCAGCATTTT.

The chain links TRBV11-2 to TRBJ1-2, with TRBD1 matching 8 bases. The CDR3 length is 15 residues. CDR1 and CDR2 (germline): SGHAT, FQNNGV. V dropped 1 base and J dropped 4; count of bases not matched to a gene: 5. This CDR3 is CASSLVGQGLYGYTF. CDR3 DNA: TGTGCCAGCAGCTTAGTAGGACAGGGCCTCTATGGCTACACCTTC.

The chain couples TRBV27 to TRBJ2-7; D possibly corresponds to TRBD1 (7 bases). The CDR3 is 15 amino acids. CDR1 MNHEY and CDR2 SMNVEV come from the germline V gene (reference sequence). Trimming removed 6 bases from V and 3 bases from J, with 18 bases in between. The DNA for the CDR3 is TGTGCCAGCAGCCTCCAGGGGGGAAGTCGCTACGAGCAGTACTTC. Protein: CASSLQGGSRYEQYF.

The J gene is TRBJ2-2, the V gene TRBV30; D might be TRBD1 (7 bases). CDR1 is GTSNPN, CDR2 SVGIG, per germline (reference sequence). Trimming pared 3 bases from V and 1 base from J, leaving 12 bases between. CDR3 size: 15 residues. Written as DNA, the CDR3 is TGTGCCTGGAGGCGACAGGGAGGGAACACCGGGGAGCTGTTTTTT. It codes for CAWRRQGGNTGELFF. The full variable domain, its missing parts supplied by reference TRBV30 and TRBJ2-2, is SQTIHQWPATLVQPVGSPLSLECTVEGTSNPNLYWYRQAAGRGLQLLFYSVGIGQISSEVPQNLSASRPQDRQFILSSKKLLLSDSGFYLCAWRRQGGNTGELFFGEGSRLTVL.

This clone was counted a single time. The chain joins TRBV9 to TRBJ2-5; D is ambiguous. The CDR3 has 11 residues. Germline CDR1 is SGDLS and CDR2 is YYNGEE. Trimming cost V 4 bases and J 2 bases, with 3 bases left between them. In DNA, the CDR3 is TGTGCCAGCAGCTCGCAAGAGACCCAGTACTTC. Translating gives CASSSQETQYF.

The chain recombines TRBV27 with TRBJ1-5; D is uncertain. V lost 6 bases to trimming and J lost 0 bases, with 9 bases between them. The CDR3 is made up of 14 amino acids. Germline CDR1 MNHEY, CDR2 SMNVEV (reference sequence). The CDR3 sequence: CASRTLYSNQPQHF. CDR3 in DNA: TGTGCCAGCAGGACACTGTATAGCAATCAGCCCCAGCATTTT.

The rearrangement uses TRBV18 and TRBJ2-1, with D possibly being TRBD2 (6 bases). V lost 3 bases and J lost 7, with 13 bases in between. The CDR3 is 14 amino acids. Germline V gene data show CDR1 as KGHSH and CDR2 as LQKENI. This chain's CDR3 is CASSPRTMNNEQFF. DNA of the CDR3: TGTGCCAGCTCACCGAGGACTATGAATAATGAGCAGTTCTTC.

J is TRBJ2-4 and V is TRBV10-1; D is unclear. V lost 4 bases, J lost 0 bases, and 7 bases lay in between. Germline V CDR1 and CDR2: WNHNN, SYGVQD (reference sequence). The CDR3 totals 14 residues. As DNA, the CDR3 is TGCGCCAGCAGTGCAAATTTAGCCAAAAACATTCAGTACTTC. Translating it yields CASSANLAKNIQYF.

This chain uses TRBV28 with TRBJ1-2, with unresolved D. Germline CDR1 reads MDHEN; CDR2 reads SYDVKM. Between the trimmed V and J ends, which lost 5 bases and 8 bases, there was a span of 18 bases. The CDR3 totals 14 residues. The CDR3 loop reads CASSPPLRGGGYTF. In nucleotides, the CDR3 is TGTGCCAGCAGTCCGCCGTTGCGGGGAGGAGGCTACACCTTC.

V usage is TRBV4-1 and J usage is TRBJ1-2; TRBD1 matches at 10 bases. The CDR3 has 16 amino acids. With 2 bases clipped from V and 4 bases from J, the junction kept 7 bases outside the gene matches. CDR1 and CDR2 from the germline V gene are MGHRA and YSYEKL. DNA of the CDR3: TGCGCCAGCAGCCAACCGGGACAGGGGCGATCCTATGGCTACACCTTC. It encodes CASSQPGQGRSYGYTF.

V gene TRBV4-1 combines with J gene TRBJ2-1, with TRBD2 matching over 11 bases. CDR1 MGHRA and CDR2 YSYEKL come from the germline V gene. Trimming at V came to 3 bases and at J to 5 bases, leaving 6 bases not matched to a gene. The CDR3 is made up of 16 amino acids. The CDR3 bases are TGCGCCAGCAGCCACAAGACTAGCGGGACTAACAATGAGCAGTTCTTC. Translating it yields CASSHKTSGTNNEQFF.